Listed here are 2 T cell receptor beta chains from one sample, sequenced in a study of blood T cell repertoires in COVID-19. Sequencing used immunoSEQ multiplex PCR; TCRdb keeps in-frame clones, though not all of them. The data contain roughly 52,000 clones, about 86% of them singletons. The sample was peripheral blood. The receptors were gathered from a man between 45 and 60 years old with acute or convalescent COVID-19.

V is TRBV18 and J is TRBJ1-3; 9 bases align to TRBD1. CDR3 length equals 16 residues. Germline CDR1 KGHSH, CDR2 LQKENI. J lost 4 bases, V lost 3 bases, and 7 bases had no gene match. As DNA, the CDR3 is TGTGCCAGCTCACCGATGACAGGGGGGGTCGGAAACACCATATATTTT. It yields the protein CASSPMTGGVGNTIYF. Full variable domain (remainder filled in from reference TRBV18 and TRBJ1-3): NAGVMQNPRHLVRRRGQEARLRCSPMKGHSHVYWYRQLPEEGLKFMVYLQKENIIDESGMPKERFSAEFPKEGPSILRIQQVVRGDSAAYFCASSPMTGGVGNTIYFGEGSWLTVV.

This clone was counted once. The rearrangement joins TRBV2 to TRBJ1-1; D gene uncertain. Germline loops: CDR1 SNHLY, CDR2 FYNNEI. Trimming cost V 3 bases and J 4 bases, with 12 bases left between them. This CDR3 is 14 amino acids long. The CDR3 sequence is CASSDRPTSTEAFF. CDR3 bases: TGTGCCAGCAGTGATCGCCCCACCAGCACTGAAGCTTTCTTT.